This T cell receptor (beta chain) derives from a study of vaccination and CD4 T cells after COVID-19. For the study at large: For control cultures, the treatment was a CEFX pool, an HIV-1 Nef pool, or no peptide.

Treatment in this sample: 10-day PBMC culture with coronavirus spike peptide pools or control peptides (ViraFEST assay). Findings of the study overall: Convalescent patients showed a median around 90% of reactive clones that were seen only post-vaccination.

Scientists ran DNA taken from cultured CD4+ T cells through the Oncomine TCR Beta short-read assay for sequencing. Each CDR3 protein is one row after TCRdb ran MiXCR on the PCR reads. The top ten hold about 9.9% of the sample, which has some 17,000 distinct CDR3 sequences, about 63% seen once. With V trimmed by 2 bases and J by 0 bases, 10 bases remained unmatched. The CDR3 length is 18 residues. The germline V gene has CDR1 SEHNR and CDR2 FQNEAQ (reference sequence). As regards this clonotype: Its antigen remains unidentified.

The J gene is TRBJ2-5, the V gene TRBV7-9, with TRBD1 matching 9 bases. The material sequenced was CD4+ T cells from blood, cultured in vitro. The clonotype was recovered from a human donor who had recovered from COVID-19. The DNA of the CDR3 is TGTGCCAGCAGCTTAAGGGGGGGAGGACAGGGGTACCAAGAGACCCAGTACTTC. Amino acids: CASSLRGGGQGYQETQYF.